Below, 31 T cell receptor beta chains from the same sample are listed, as sequenced in a study of cytomegalovirus exposure and HLA in healthy donors. This PCR relied on a set of 60 Vbeta primers and 13 Jbeta primers. The protocol was immunoSEQ multiplex PCR, while the TCRdb copy is restricted to in-frame clones and leaves out a portion. This table holds about 190,000 clones. The sample taken for sequencing was PBMCs. These receptors were obtained from a young woman in good health and CMV-seropositive.

The rearrangement links TRBV5-1 to TRBJ1-2; D unresolved. V was clipped by 4 bases and J by 4 bases, with 20 bases between them. Germline V gene sequence: CDR1 SGHRS, CDR2 YFSETQ. There are 16 residues in the CDR3. This CDR3 is CASSLTRSPDTYGYTF. CDR3 DNA: TGCGCCAGCAGCCTGACCCGATCCCCCGACACCTATGGCTACACCTTC.

The rearrangement links TRBV11-2 to TRBJ2-4; TRBD1 aligns across 8 bases. CDR1 SGHAT and CDR2 FQNNGV come from the germline V gene. Germline trimming cut 1 base from V and 5 bases from J; bases unmatched to any gene: 7. The CDR3 is 16 amino acids. CDR3 nucleotide sequence: TGTGCCAGCAGCTTAGGCTCCGGGACAGGCGAAAACATTCAGTACTTC. It codes for CASSLGSGTGENIQYF.

V is TRBV7-2 and J is TRBJ2-1; 9 bases agree with TRBD1. The length of the CDR3 is 15 residues. Germline V lookup: CDR1 SGHTA, CDR2 FQGNSA. V trimming: 3 bases; J trimming: 6 bases; junction bases outside the gene matches: 6. The CDR3 nucleotides read TGTGCCAGCAGCTTCGTTATGGACAGGGGCAATGAGCAGTTCTTC. Its protein is CASSFVMDRGNEQFF.

This sequence joins TRBV5-1 and TRBJ1-1; tentative D call: TRBD1 (6 bases). Trimming took 2 bases from V and 0 from J, leaving 17 bases between them. This CDR3 comprises 17 residues. Germline V gene lookup returns CDR1 SGHRS and CDR2 YFSETQ. The CDR3 bases are TGCGCCAGCAGCTTTTCTACAGGGCAAAGGATGAACACTGAAGCTTTCTTT. Residues: CASSFSTGQRMNTEAFF.

The V and J genes are TRBV2 and TRBJ1-1; D might be TRBD1 (5 bases). The CDR3 is 14 amino acids. Germline-derived CDR1 and CDR2 are SNHLY and FYNNEI. V lost 7 bases and J lost 5, with 17 bases in between. CDR3 residues: CASTYEPSGTEAFF. CDR3 coding DNA: TGTGCCAGCACCTACGAGCCTTCAGGGACTGAAGCTTTCTTT.

The V call is TRBV7-2, the J call TRBJ2-1; 12 positions agree with TRBD2. Per the germline V gene, CDR1 is SGHTA and CDR2 is FQGNSA. After removal of 4 bases from V and 1 base from J, the junction contained 8 bases not matched to a gene. The CDR3 is 18 amino acids. For the CDR3, the DNA is TGTGCCAGCAGCTCATCGACTAGCGGGAGCATATCCTACAATGAGCAGTTCTTC. Protein sequence: CASSSSTSGSISYNEQFF.

This sequence joins TRBV11-2 and TRBJ2-3; tentatively, D is TRBD2 (6 bases). The CDR3 contains 15 residues. V lost 3 bases to trimming and J lost 5 bases, with 15 bases between them. Germline loops: CDR1 SGHAT, CDR2 FQNNGV. The CDR3 loop reads CASSFPTSSRDTQYF. CDR3 DNA sequence: TGTGCCAGCAGCTTCCCTACTAGCTCCCGAGATACGCAGTATTTT.

The V gene is TRBV9, the J gene TRBJ2-3; 8 bases align to TRBD2. The CDR3 sequence is 17 residues long. J lost 1 base, V lost 0 bases, and 7 bases had no gene match. Per germline, CDR1 SGDLS and CDR2 YYNGEE. The CDR3 DNA reads TGTGCCAGCAGCGTAGCCCTCGGGGGGGGCGGCACAGATACGCAGTATTTT. Translating gives CASSVALGGGGTDTQYF.

J is TRBJ1-4 and V is TRBV7-8, with 9 bases identical to TRBD1. This CDR3 is built from 14 residues. The J segment lost 7 bases and the V segment lost 6 bases, leaving 6 bases of the junction unmatched. CDR1 and CDR2 (germline): SGHVS, FQNEAQ. CDR3 nucleotide sequence: TGTGCCAGCAGTCCCCGGGACAGGGTTGAAAAACTGTTTTTT. Translated: CASSPRDRVEKLFF.

The V call is TRBV5-1, the J call TRBJ1-1; 8 bases are shared with TRBD1. Germline V lookup: CDR1 SGHRS, CDR2 YFSETQ. J lost 5 bases, V lost 4 bases, and 10 bases had no gene match. CDR3 length: 15 residues. The CDR3 nucleotides read TGCGCCAGCAGCCCTTCCGGAACAGGGGGGACTGAAGCTTTCTTT. It encodes CASSPSGTGGTEAFF.

V usage is TRBV4-1 and J usage is TRBJ2-7, with TRBD2 matching 7 bases. This CDR3 has 14 residues. The V gene's germline CDR1 is MGHRA and CDR2 YSYEKL. With V trimmed by 3 bases and J by 1 base, 3 bases remained unmatched. The CDR3 DNA is TGCGCCAGCAGCCATGCGGGACTATCCTACGAGCAGTACTTC. Translating it yields CASSHAGLSYEQYF.

The chain couples TRBV19 to TRBJ1-2, with 12 bases that match TRBD1. CDR3 length equals 13 residues. The V gene end was trimmed by 4 bases and the J gene end by 6 bases; junction bases not matched to a gene: 0. Germline-derived CDR1 and CDR2 are LNHDA and SQIVND (reference sequence). CDR3 nucleotides: TGTGCCAGTAGTAGGGACAGGGGGCATGGCTACACCTTC. It encodes CASSRDRGHGYTF. The whole variable domain, remainder taken from reference TRBV19 and TRBJ1-2, is DGGITQSPKYLFRKEGQNVTLSCEQNLNHDAMYWYRQDPGQGLRLIYYSQIVNDFQKGDIAEGYSVSREKKESFPLTVTSAQKNPTAFYLCASSRDRGHGYTFGSGTRLTVV.

V usage is TRBV19 and J usage is TRBJ2-5; 10 bases are a match to TRBD2. V dropped 3 bases and J dropped 1; count of bases not matched to a gene: 11. The CDR3 is 18 amino acids. The germline V gene encodes CDR1 LNHDA and CDR2 SQIVND (reference sequence). CDR3 residues: CASSMVWVAGGLQETQYF. The CDR3 nucleotides read TGTGCCAGTAGTATGGTTTGGGTAGCGGGAGGCCTCCAAGAGACCCAGTACTTC.

The rearrangement links TRBV5-4 to TRBJ2-5; D is perhaps TRBD2 (5 bases). This CDR3 has 15 residues. The V gene lost 9 bases and the J gene lost 4 bases, with 22 bases spanning the gap. From germline, CDR1 is SGHNT and CDR2 YYREEE (reference sequence). Here the CDR3 DNA reads TGTGCCACTGAGGCGGGCGCCGGGGTGGGAGAGACCCAGTACTTC. It is translated as CATEAGAGVGETQYF.

This chain links TRBV19 with TRBJ1-4; D is unresolved. The germline V gene has CDR1 LNHDA and CDR2 SQIVND (reference sequence). The V and J ends lost 5 bases and 4 bases respectively, with 14 bases between them. The CDR3 has 15 residues. The CDR3 loop is CASSVSQVYNEKLFF. In DNA, the CDR3 is TGTGCCAGTAGTGTATCGCAGGTTTATAATGAAAAACTGTTTTTT.

The chain joins TRBV5-1 to TRBJ2-7; D remains unclear. Trimming pared 0 bases from V and 2 bases from J, leaving 6 bases between. Germline CDR1 reads SGHRS; CDR2 reads YFSETQ. The CDR3 has 13 residues. This CDR3 is CASSLALPYEQYF. The CDR3 nucleotides are TGCGCCAGCAGCTTGGCCCTTCCCTACGAGCAGTACTTC.

This chain joins TRBV28 and TRBJ1-4; perhaps TRBD1 as D (5 bases). V lost 2 bases to trimming and J lost 8 bases, with 21 bases between them. Germline V gives CDR1 MDHEN, CDR2 SYDVKM. The CDR3 consists of 17 residues. CDR3 protein: CASSLKVVGRVGEKLFF. CDR3 in DNA: TGTGCCAGCAGTTTAAAAGTAGTGGGCAGGGTAGGGGAAAAACTGTTTTTT.

This chain connects TRBV18 to TRBJ2-7; D is perhaps TRBD2 (5 bases). CDR1 is KGHSH, CDR2 LQKENI, per germline. This CDR3 contains 12 residues. The ends were cut back, 2 bases at V and 6 bases at J, with 8 bases in the middle. The CDR3 spells CASSPLGSEQYF. The CDR3 DNA is TGTGCCAGCTCACCATTGGGGAGCGAGCAGTACTTC.

The CDR3 DNA follows: TGTGCCAGCAGCTTCTTTGGGGCCAACGTCCTGACTTTC. Protein product: CASSFFGANVLTF. The rearrangement joins TRBV7-2 to TRBJ2-6; D is ambiguous. The V and J ends lost 3 bases and 3 bases respectively, with 3 bases between them. The CDR3 extends over 13 amino acids. Germline V CDR1 and CDR2: SGHTA, FQGNSA.

The rearrangement uses TRBV12-5 and TRBJ1-1, with D maybe TRBD1 (5 bases). CDR3 length: 13 amino acids. V was clipped by 3 bases and J by 1 base, with 6 bases between them. Germline CDR1 is LGHNT and CDR2 is FRNRAP. CDR3 sequence reads: CASGFRENTEAFF. The CDR3 region has the DNA TGTGCTAGTGGTTTCAGGGAGAACACTGAAGCTTTCTTT.

The chain joins TRBV9 to TRBJ2-2; D might be TRBD2 (5 bases). CDR3 length: 15 amino acids. Trimming cost V 3 bases and J 4 bases, with 13 bases left between them. The germline V gene encodes CDR1 SGDLS and CDR2 YYNGEE. The CDR3 DNA reads as TGTGCCAGCAGCGGAGGGAGTTACTTCACCGGGGAGCTGTTTTTT. Its translation is CASSGGSYFTGELFF.

This rearrangement joins TRBV27 to TRBJ2-2, with D perhaps matching TRBD1 (5 bases). CDR1 is MNHEY and CDR2 is SMNVEV in the germline V gene (reference sequence). The CDR3 extends over 14 amino acids. Between the trimmed V and J ends, which lost 2 bases and 7 bases, there was a span of 11 bases. The CDR3 nucleotides read TGTGCCAGCAGTTTAAATGGGGCCGTCGGGGAGCTGTTTTTT. It specifies CASSLNGAVGELFF.

Turning to this clone: Other nucleotide sequences in the sample specify the same CDR3. This rearrangement joins TRBV5-1 to TRBJ2-7; no reliable D call. In germline, CDR1 is SGHRS, CDR2 YFSETQ. The CDR3 is 13 amino acids. Trimming took off 0 bases at V and 1 base at J, with 5 bases between the two ends. The CDR3 reads CASSLGQSYEQYF. As DNA, the CDR3 is TGCGCCAGCAGCTTGGGGCAGTCCTACGAGCAGTACTTC.

The rearrangement links TRBV28 to TRBJ2-5, with 11 bases aligning to TRBD2. The CDR3 totals 15 residues. V was clipped by 4 bases and J by 4 bases; unmatched bases: 5. Per germline, CDR1 MDHEN and CDR2 SYDVKM. The CDR3 DNA is TGTGCCAGCAGTTCTTTAGCGGGAGGGCGAGAGACCCAGTACTTC. It yields the protein CASSSLAGGRETQYF.

The rearrangement uses TRBV12-5 and TRBJ2-7, with TRBD1 identical over 7 bases. CDR1 is LGHNT and CDR2 is FRNRAP in the germline V gene. The J segment lost 7 bases and the V segment lost 4 bases, leaving 13 bases of the junction unmatched. The CDR3 is 15 amino acids. The chain's CDR3 is CASGSSPTGRPEQYF. The CDR3 nucleotides read TGTGCTAGTGGTTCCTCCCCGACAGGGCGGCCTGAGCAGTACTTC.

The gene calls are TRBV30 and TRBJ1-6; D might be TRBD1 (5 bases). V dropped 3 bases and J dropped 2 bases, with 20 bases sitting between them. Germline lookup yields CDR1 GTSNPN and CDR2 SVGIG (reference sequence). The CDR3 consists of 18 residues. The CDR3 spells CAWSPPGPGLTYNSPLHF. In DNA form, the CDR3 reads TGTGCCTGGAGCCCCCCAGGGCCGGGTTTGACCTATAATTCACCCCTCCACTTT.

This rearrangement joins TRBV27 to TRBJ1-5; the D gene is possibly TRBD1 (6 bases). The CDR3 is 16 amino acids. Trimming took off 2 bases at V and 7 bases at J, with 18 bases between the two ends. Germline V gene lookup returns CDR1 MNHEY and CDR2 SMNVEV (reference sequence). This chain's CDR3 is CASSLRGQGKGQPQHF. In nucleotides, the CDR3 is TGTGCCAGCAGTTTAAGGGGACAAGGAAAGGGGCAGCCCCAGCATTTT.

V is TRBV10-3 and J is TRBJ2-1, with 9 bases aligning to TRBD2. With V trimmed by 1 base and J by 5 bases, 3 bases remained unmatched. Germline CDR1 ENHRY, CDR2 SYGVKD. CDR3 length: 15 residues. The CDR3 DNA reads TGTGCCATCAGTGAGTGGCGGGGGGGTAACAATGAGCAGTTCTTC. The encoded protein is CAISEWRGGNNEQFF.

The chain employs TRBV9 and TRBJ2-7; D is perhaps TRBD1 (6 bases). This CDR3 is built from 14 residues. CDR1 and CDR2 from the germline V gene are SGDLS and YYNGEE. V lost 3 bases and J lost 0, with 10 bases in between. In nucleotides, the CDR3 is TGTGCCAGCAGCGCCGGGACAAGCTCCTACGAGCAGTACTTC. This encodes CASSAGTSSYEQYF.

The rearrangement joins TRBV10-1 to TRBJ2-2; 10 bases fit TRBD1. V was pared by 5 bases and J by 4 bases, with 7 bases of the junction left unmatched. Looked up from germline, CDR1 is WNHNN and CDR2 is SYGVQD (reference sequence). The CDR3 spans 16 residues. CDR3 in DNA: TGCGCCAGCAGTCCGACAGGGGGCAGCCGCACCGGGGAGCTGTTTTTT. This sequence encodes CASSPTGGSRTGELFF.

V usage is TRBV6-1 and J usage is TRBJ2-5, with D possibly matching TRBD1 (6 bases). CDR1 is MNHNS, CDR2 SASEGT, per germline. The CDR3 spans 16 residues. Trimming took off 2 bases at V and 9 bases at J, with 22 bases between the two ends. In nucleotides, the CDR3 is TGTGCCAGCAGTGAATTTAGGACAGCCCCGTCCAGGGCCCAGTACTTC. Its translation: CASSEFRTAPSRAQYF.